A selection of T cell receptor beta chains follows, all from one sample in a study of shared clonotypes between healthy human individuals. Repertoires were generated with immunoSEQ multiplex PCR, while TCRdb's copy carries only in-frame clones and drops some. Seen here are around 300,000 clones, 80% to 90% observed once, and the top ten hold about a sixth. Sequencing was carried out using memory CD8+ T cells sorted from blood. The source of these receptors is a young man in good health. CDR3s include the opening cysteine and the closing phenylalanine or tryptophan. Fields, in order: D gene, J gene, V gene, clone size, CDR3 protein, CDR3 DNA. D genes are given only for firm matches. Only some rows state a clone size, as once, few, many or a class for expanded clones.

d_gene: TRBD2
j_gene: TRBJ2-1
v_gene: TRBV5-4
abundance: .
CDR3aa: CASSDLTSGSYNEQFF
CDR3nt: TGTGCCAGCAGCGACTTGACTAGCGGCTCCTACAATGAGCAGTTCTTC

d_gene: .
j_gene: TRBJ2-1
v_gene: TRBV10-2
abundance: .
CDR3aa: CASSGSSHEQFF
CDR3nt: TGCGCCAGCAGCGGGAGCAGCCATGAGCAGTTCTTC

d_gene: TRBD1
j_gene: TRBJ2-7
v_gene: TRBV9
abundance: .
CDR3aa: CASSVGQGTYEQYF
CDR3nt: TGTGCCAGCAGCGTTGGACAGGGTACCTACGAGCAGTACTTC

d_gene: .
j_gene: TRBJ1-1
v_gene: TRBV30
abundance: .
CDR3aa: CACVGLANTEAFF
CDR3nt: TGTGCCTGTGTAGGTTTAGCGAACACTGAAGCTTTCTTT

d_gene: .
j_gene: TRBJ2-5
v_gene: TRBV9
abundance: .
CDR3aa: CASSVEGHALETQYF
CDR3nt: TGTGCCAGCAGCGTAGAGGGACACGCGCTAGAGACCCAGTACTTC

d_gene: .
j_gene: TRBJ2-1
v_gene: TRBV7-9
abundance: .
CDR3aa: CASSLAGSPNEQFF
CDR3nt: TGTGCCAGCAGCTTAGCAGGATCCCCCAATGAGCAGTTCTTC

d_gene: .
j_gene: TRBJ1-2
v_gene: TRBV15
abundance: .
CDR3aa: CATSRDADYDGYTF
CDR3nt: TGTGCCACCAGCAGAGACGCGGACTATGATGGCTACACCTTC

d_gene: TRBD2
j_gene: TRBJ2-7
v_gene: TRBV13
abundance: few
CDR3aa: CASRTSGVLREQYF
CDR3nt: TGTGCCAGTCGGACTAGCGGGGTACTACGGGAGCAGTACTTC

d_gene: .
j_gene: TRBJ1-4
v_gene: TRBV11-2
abundance: .
CDR3aa: CASSRTGTSNEKLFF
CDR3nt: TGTGCCAGCAGCCGAACGGGGACGTCTAATGAAAAACTGTTTTTT

d_gene: TRBD2
j_gene: TRBJ2-7
v_gene: TRBV6-1
abundance: .
CDR3aa: CASMGLAGYEQYF
CDR3nt: TGTGCCAGCATGGGGCTAGCGGGCTACGAGCAGTACTTC

d_gene: TRBD1
j_gene: TRBJ2-5
v_gene: TRBV5-1
abundance: .
CDR3aa: CASRSGQGRETQYF
CDR3nt: TGCGCCAGCAGGTCTGGACAGGGCAGAGAGACCCAGTACTTC

d_gene: .
j_gene: TRBJ1-1
v_gene: TRBV7-9
abundance: many
CDR3aa: CASSLGVVRPNTEAFF
CDR3nt: TGTGCCAGCAGCTTAGGGGTTGTTCGCCCAAACACTGAAGCTTTCTTT

d_gene: .
j_gene: TRBJ2-7
v_gene: TRBV7-9
abundance: .
CDR3aa: CASSLQAEQYF
CDR3nt: TGTGCCAGCAGCTTGCAAGCCGAGCAGTACTTC

d_gene: .
j_gene: TRBJ2-1
v_gene: TRBV7-2
abundance: .
CDR3aa: CASSLGAPNEQFF
CDR3nt: TGTGCCAGCAGCTTAGGGGCCCCCAATGAGCAGTTCTTC